This T cell receptor (beta chain) was retrieved from a study of T cells in Graves' hyperthyroidism and ophthalmopathy. The investigators amplified TCR beta CDR3 regions from RNA transcripts. Initially, a first-round RT-PCR of the TCR CDR3 employed the HTBI primer set. Each CDR3 protein is one row after TCRdb ran MiXCR on the multiplex PCR reads. The repertoire holds a few hundred thousand distinct CDR3 sequences, roughly 15% seen once, with 2.5% to 4% in the top ten. Trimming took off 0 bases at V and 5 bases at J, with 6 bases between the two ends. Germline CDR1 is SGDLS and CDR2 is YYNGEE. This CDR3 is built from 13 residues.

The sample taken for sequencing was blood. The TCR was taken from a woman in her forties with Graves' ophthalmopathy. The chain uses TRBV9 and TRBJ2-1; D is unresolved. CDR3 sequence: CASSVARNNEQFF. CDR3 bases: TGTGCCAGCAGCGTAGCTCGGAACAATGAGCAGTTCTTC.